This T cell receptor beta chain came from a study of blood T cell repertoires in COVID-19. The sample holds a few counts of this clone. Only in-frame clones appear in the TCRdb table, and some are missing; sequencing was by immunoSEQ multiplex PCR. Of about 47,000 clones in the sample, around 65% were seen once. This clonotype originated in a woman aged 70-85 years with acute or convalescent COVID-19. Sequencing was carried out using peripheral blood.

CDR3 nucleotides: TGTGCCAGCAGCGACATGCGGGGGATGAGCTCCTACGAGCAGTACTTC. It translates to CASSDMRGMSSYEQYF. The rearrangement joins TRBV7-2 to TRBJ2-7; TRBD2 matches at 7 bases. This CDR3 has 16 amino acids. CDR1 and CDR2 (germline): SGHTA, FQGNSA. V lost 5 bases, J lost 0 bases, and 10 bases stayed unmatched.